This passage covers 14 T cell receptor beta chains from one sample sequenced in a study of blood T cell repertoires in COVID-19. Repertoires were generated with immunoSEQ multiplex PCR, while TCRdb's copy carries only in-frame clones and drops some. The data hold about 480,000 clones, with around 89% observed a single time. Sequenced: peripheral blood. These receptor sequences come from a woman aged 25 to 45 with acute or convalescent COVID-19.

This rearrangement joins TRBV4-2 to TRBJ2-1; D unclear. This CDR3 is 12 amino acids long. The V and J ends lost 3 bases and 9 bases respectively, with 9 bases between them. The V gene's germline CDR1 is LGHNA and CDR2 YNFKEQ. As DNA, the CDR3 is TGTGCCAGCAGCCAGTCATACGGTGAGCAGTTCTTC. Protein product: CASSQSYGEQFF.

V and J are TRBV11-2 and TRBJ2-1; 10 bases are a match to TRBD2. CDR1 and CDR2 from the germline V gene are SGHAT and FQNNGV. The CDR3 runs to 18 residues. The V gene end was trimmed by 3 bases and the J gene end by 8 bases; junction bases not matched to a gene: 16. CDR3 residues: CASSFRRERGGLGHEQFF. The DNA for the CDR3 is TGTGCCAGCAGCTTCAGGAGGGAGCGGGGGGGCTTGGGCCATGAGCAGTTCTTC.

The chain joins TRBV6-1 to TRBJ2-3; D remains unclear. The germline gives CDR1 MNHNS, CDR2 SASEGT. The CDR3 has 16 amino acids. V lost 4 bases to trimming and J lost 1 base, with 15 bases between them. The CDR3 sequence: CASSVLVRKGTDTQYF. The CDR3 bases are TGTGCCAGCAGTGTACTCGTCAGGAAGGGCACAGATACGCAGTATTTT.

This clone was counted a single time. DNA of the CDR3: TGTGCCAGCAGCGTAGCGGCCGATCCGGGACAAGGTGGCTACACCTTC. This sequence encodes CASSVAADPGQGGYTF. The rearrangement links TRBV9 to TRBJ1-2, with TRBD1 as a possible D gene (6 bases). With 0 bases removed from V and 7 bases from J, the gap between germline ends came to 19 bases. This CDR3 contains 16 residues. The V gene's germline CDR1 is SGDLS and CDR2 YYNGEE.

The V and J genes are TRBV5-1 and TRBJ2-1; 9 bases match TRBD1. This CDR3 comprises 14 residues. Trimming took 4 bases from V and 8 from J; bases not matched to a gene: 7. The germline gives CDR1 SGHRS, CDR2 YFSETQ. The CDR3: CASSIGQGMDEQFF. The CDR3 DNA sequence: TGCGCCAGCAGCATCGGACAGGGGATGGATGAGCAGTTCTTC. Supplemented by reference TRBV5-1 and TRBJ2-1, the full variable domain reads KAGVTQTPRYLIKTRGQQVTLSCSPISGHRSVSWYQQTPGQGLQFLFEYFSETQRNKGNFPGRFSGRQFSNSRSEMNVSTLELGDSALYLCASSIGQGMDEQFFGPGTRLTVL.

This clone came up a few times. V gene TRBV7-9 combines with J gene TRBJ1-5; D gene ambiguous. V was shortened by 4 bases and J by 12 bases, with 10 bases between the two germline ends. Germline V gene lookup returns CDR1 SEHNR and CDR2 FQNEAQ (reference sequence). The CDR3 extends over 11 amino acids. The CDR3, as DNA: TGTGCCAGCAGCTCAGGTAAAAACCAGCATTTT. Protein product: CASSSGKNQHF.

This chain uses TRBV28 with TRBJ2-1, with D possibly TRBD2 on 6 matching bases. The germline CDR1 and CDR2 sequences are MDHEN and SYDVKM. Trimming removed 1 base at V and 3 bases at J, with 19 bases between. The CDR3 is made up of 18 amino acids. The CDR3 DNA is TGTGCCAGCAGTTTATACGTCCGGGGGAGACCTCACTACAATGAGCAGTTCTTC. Amino acids: CASSLYVRGRPHYNEQFF.

The chain uses TRBV5-1 and TRBJ2-3, with 7 bases lining up with TRBD2. The junction had 5 bases not matched to a gene; V was cut back by 0 bases and J by 7 bases. CDR1 is SGHRS, CDR2 YFSETQ, per germline. The CDR3 has 14 residues. Written as DNA, the CDR3 is TGCGCCAGCAGCTTGGGGGACTACGCAAATACGCAGTATTTT. This codes for CASSLGDYANTQYF.

The chain joins TRBV5-1 to TRBJ2-7; 7 positions agree with TRBD1. Looked up from germline, CDR1 is SGHRS and CDR2 is YFSETQ. V gave up 4 bases and J gave up 3 bases; unmatched junction bases: 10. The CDR3 contains 15 residues. This CDR3 reads CASSITGTASYEQYF. CDR3 nucleotide sequence: TGCGCCAGCAGCATAACAGGGACAGCGAGCTACGAGCAGTACTTC.

V is TRBV7-9 and J is TRBJ1-2, with a weak D call TRBD1 (6 bases). The CDR3 contains 19 residues. Trimming pared 1 base from V and 0 bases from J, leaving 21 bases between. Germline values: CDR1 SEHNR, CDR2 FQNEAQ (reference sequence). The CDR3, as DNA: TGTGCCAGCAGCTTAGATCGTGGCCAGGGAAGGGGGTCTAACTATGGCTACACCTTC. This sequence encodes CASSLDRGQGRGSNYGYTF.

The J gene is TRBJ2-7, the V gene TRBV13, with a weak D call TRBD2 (6 bases). The germline V gene has CDR1 PRHDT and CDR2 FYEKMQ (reference sequence). Between the trimmed V and J ends, which lost 1 base and 6 bases, there was a span of 13 bases. The CDR3 is 14 amino acids. The CDR3 loop reads CASSLDGGPSEQYF. The CDR3 nucleotides are TGTGCCAGCAGCTTAGACGGGGGTCCGAGCGAGCAGTACTTC.

This chain joins TRBV24-1 and TRBJ2-1; a weak D match, TRBD1 (7 bases). The CDR3 sequence is 16 residues long. Trimming stripped 0 bases from V and 3 bases from J, with 11 bases between. Germline V gene sequence: CDR1 KGHDR, CDR2 SFDVKD. CDR3 bases: TGTGCCACCAGTGATTTGCAGGGGGGCCTCTACAATGAGCAGTTCTTC. This gives the protein CATSDLQGGLYNEQFF.

This rearrangement joins TRBV6-4 to TRBJ2-2; 7 positions agree with TRBD1. This CDR3 is built from 15 residues. With V trimmed by 5 bases and J by 0 bases, 3 bases remained unmatched. CDR1 MRHNA and CDR2 SNTAGT come from the germline V gene. The CDR3 loop reads CASSKQGANTGELFF. CDR3 coding DNA: TGTGCCAGCAGTAAGCAGGGGGCGAACACCGGGGAGCTGTTTTTT.

This clone appeared once. The genes are TRBV7-2 and TRBJ1-1; possible D gene TRBD1, 6 bases. The CDR3 length is 16 residues. CDR1 SGHTA and CDR2 FQGNSA come from the germline V gene. Trimming removed 5 bases at V and 5 bases at J, with 21 bases between. CDR3 in DNA: TGTGCCAGCAGCGAAACAGGGTATGTGTTTGGGACTGAAGCTTTCTTT. Protein product: CASSETGYVFGTEAFF.